Listed here are 16 T cell receptor beta chains from one sample, sequenced in a study of T-cell memory formation after mild COVID-19. TCRdb fed the 5' RACE reads into MiXCR, producing one record per CDR3 protein. In the table there are fewer than 15,000 distinct CDR3 sequences, 15% to 20% of which are singletons. Material for sequencing was PBMCs or a T cell subset sorted from them (not recorded which). These receptors originate from a man younger than 35 who had mild COVID-19 (a few samples of this study predate the infection). Cell type and time point are not known.

This clonotype appeared many times. This rearrangement joins TRBV7-6 to TRBJ2-7, with D perhaps being TRBD1 or TRBD2 (5 bases each). The CDR3 contains 15 residues. The V end lost 1 base, the J end lost 6 bases, and 16 bases lay between the germline ends. The germline gives CDR1 SGHVS, CDR2 FNYEAQ. CDR3 sequence (DNA): TGTGCCAGCAGCTTAGGGTCTGAGATGGGGACCGAGCAGTACTTC. It yields the protein CASSLGSEMGTEQYF.

The chain joins TRBV11-2 to TRBJ2-2; 7 positions agree with TRBD1. Per germline, CDR1 SGHAT and CDR2 FQNNGV. This CDR3 has 17 amino acids. Trimming took 5 bases from V and 2 from J; bases not matched to a gene: 11. The chain's CDR3 is CASSPTWRQGNTGELFF. The CDR3 nucleotides are TGTGCCAGCAGCCCGACGTGGAGACAGGGAAACACCGGGGAGCTGTTTTTT.

This clonotype was observed a few times. V and J are TRBV2 and TRBJ1-3; D is possibly TRBD1 (6 bases). Germline CDR1 SNHLY, CDR2 FYNNEI. V lost 10 bases and J 0 bases, leaving 16 bases between the germline ends. CDR3 length: 15 amino acids. As DNA, the CDR3 is TGTGCCACCAAAATACAGGGCAACTCTGGAAACACCATATATTTT. Translated, it gives CATKIQGNSGNTIYF.

This clonotype was observed a handful of times. J is TRBJ1-2 and V is TRBV20-1; 7 bases align to TRBD1. Trimming took 0 bases from V and 2 from J; bases not matched to a gene: 6. This CDR3 is built from 15 residues. Germline V CDR1 and CDR2: DFQATT, SNEGSKA (reference sequence). The CDR3 nucleotides are TGCAGTGCTAGAGATTCGGCCAGGGGGAACTATGGCTACACCTTC. This gives the protein CSARDSARGNYGYTF.

Many counts were recorded for this clonotype. The chain joins TRBV6-5 to TRBJ2-5; 8 nucleotides line up with TRBD2. The length of the CDR3 is 15 residues. CDR1 MNHEY and CDR2 SVGAGI come from the germline V gene. After removal of 2 bases from V and 5 bases from J, the junction contained 7 bases not matched to a gene. In nucleotides, the CDR3 is TGTGCCAGCAGTTACAGGGGGGTAGCGGGGGAGACCCAGTACTTC. Translated: CASSYRGVAGETQYF.

This clonotype was seen a handful of times. The chain links TRBV6-5 to TRBJ1-6, with 9 bases fitting TRBD1. The CDR3 is 14 residues long. V trimming: 6 bases; J trimming: 9 bases; junction bases outside the gene matches: 6. From germline, CDR1 is MNHEY and CDR2 SVGAGI. This chain's CDR3 is CASRQQGAGSPLHF. In nucleotides, the CDR3 is TGTGCCAGCAGACAACAGGGGGCAGGTTCACCCCTCCACTTT.

This clonotype occurred many times. V gene TRBV6-1 combines with J gene TRBJ2-3, with TRBD1 identical over 10 bases. Germline V gene sequence: CDR1 MNHNS, CDR2 SASEGT. There are 14 residues in the CDR3. With V trimmed by 2 bases and J by 6 bases, 2 bases remained unmatched. In DNA form, the CDR3 reads TGTGCCAGCAGTGAATCGACAGGGGGCGATACGCAGTATTTT. This gives the protein CASSESTGGDTQYF.

This clonotype came up many times. The V and J genes are TRBV7-2 and TRBJ2-1; a weak D match, TRBD1 (5 bases). Per germline, CDR1 SGHTA and CDR2 FQGNSA. V dropped 1 base and J dropped 0 bases, with 10 bases sitting between them. The CDR3 has 16 residues. CDR3: CASSLGQFSSYNEQFF. CDR3 bases: TGTGCCAGCAGCTTAGGACAGTTTAGCTCCTACAATGAGCAGTTCTTC.

This clonotype was picked up many times. The gene calls are TRBV9 and TRBJ1-2; D possibly corresponds to TRBD1 (5 bases). The CDR3 runs 14 residues. The V and J ends lost 4 bases and 5 bases respectively, with 15 bases between them. The germline V gene encodes CDR1 SGDLS and CDR2 YYNGEE. The CDR3 is CASSPRPQGYGYTF. The CDR3 coding sequence is TGTGCCAGCAGCCCCCGTCCCCAGGGTTATGGCTACACCTTC. Looking up the rest from reference TRBV9 and TRBJ1-2 gives the full variable domain: DSGVTQTPKHLITATGQRVTLRCSPRSGDLSVYWYQQSLDQGLQFLIQYYNGEERAKGNILERFSAQQFPDLHSELNLSSLELGDSALYFCASSPRPQGYGYTFGSGTRLTVV.

The rearrangement links TRBV5-1 to TRBJ2-5; TRBD1 matches 9 bases. In germline, CDR1 is SGHRS, CDR2 YFSETQ. This CDR3 has 15 amino acids. The V segment lost 3 bases and the J segment 6 bases; nucleotides outside the gene matches: 9. CDR3 protein: CASSWRDRVDKTQYF. Written as DNA, the CDR3 is TGCGCCAGCAGCTGGCGGGACAGGGTCGACAAGACCCAGTACTTC.

This chain joins TRBV15 and TRBJ1-4, with D uncertain. There are 14 residues in the CDR3. V was shortened by 1 base and J by 4 bases, with 7 bases between the two germline ends. CDR1 is LNHNV, CDR2 YYDKDF, per germline (reference sequence). The CDR3 DNA follows: TGTGCCACCAGCAGAGGATGGGATAATGAAAAACTGTTTTTT. Its protein is CATSRGWDNEKLFF.

This clonotype was recorded a few times. The V gene is TRBV12-3 or TRBV12-4, the J gene TRBJ2-7, with a weak D call TRBD2 (5 bases). The CDR3 runs to 13 residues. V lost 5 bases and J lost 4, with 12 bases in between. The CDR3 DNA follows: TGTGCCAGCAGTCTCCGGGGAGATTACGAGCAGTACTTC. Protein product: CASSLRGDYEQYF.

This clonotype showed up just a few times. V and J are TRBV6-2 or TRBV6-3 and TRBJ2-2, with TRBD2 matching over 12 bases. This CDR3 has 18 amino acids. Germline V gene sequence: CDR1 MNHEY, CDR2 SVGEGT. V dropped 5 bases and J dropped 3; count of bases not matched to a gene: 10. CDR3 sequence reads: CASSTIRRLAGDTGELFF. The CDR3 nucleotides read TGTGCCAGCAGTACAATCAGAAGACTAGCGGGGGACACCGGGGAGCTGTTTTTT.

This clonotype showed up many times. The gene calls are TRBV27 and TRBJ1-1; a possible D gene is TRBD1 (6 bases). Trimming cost V 4 bases and J 1 base, with 22 bases left between them. This CDR3 contains 18 residues. The germline CDR1 and CDR2 sequences are MNHEY and SMNVEV (reference sequence). CDR3 sequence (DNA): TGTGCCAGCAGTTCCCCGACTCAGGGGCGATTTCAGAACACTGAAGCTTTCTTT. Protein sequence: CASSSPTQGRFQNTEAFF.

This clonotype has ten or more counts. The DNA of the CDR3 is TGCGCCAGCAGCCAAGATGGGTGGACCAAAAACATTCAGTACTTC. Translated: CASSQDGWTKNIQYF. This chain joins TRBV4-3 and TRBJ2-4, with D uncertain. V lost 0 bases and J lost 2, with 8 bases in between. This CDR3 has 15 residues. Germline V CDR1 and CDR2: LGHNA, YSLEER.

The sample holds many counts of this clonotype. The chain employs TRBV7-8 and TRBJ1-3, with D uncertain. The germline V and J ends were trimmed by 8 bases and 0 bases, with 20 bases remaining between them. In germline, CDR1 is SGHVS, CDR2 FQNEAQ. The CDR3 is 17 amino acids. This chain's CDR3 is CASSTLGRTLSGNTIYF. The DNA of the CDR3 is TGTGCCAGCTCCACACTGGGCAGAACTCTCTCTGGAAACACCATATATTTT.